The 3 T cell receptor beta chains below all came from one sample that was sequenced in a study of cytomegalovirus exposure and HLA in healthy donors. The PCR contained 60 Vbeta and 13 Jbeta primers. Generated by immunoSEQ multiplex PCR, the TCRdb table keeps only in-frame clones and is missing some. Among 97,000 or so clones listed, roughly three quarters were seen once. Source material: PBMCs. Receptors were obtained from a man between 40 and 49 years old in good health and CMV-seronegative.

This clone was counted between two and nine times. The CDR3 DNA reads TGTGCCAGCAGGGGCAACAGGGAGGGCATTCAGTACTTC. It specifies CASRGNREGIQYF. The chain has TRBV6-6 and TRBJ2-4, with D possibly TRBD2 on 7 matching bases. Germline CDR1 reads MNHNY; CDR2 reads SVGAGI (reference sequence). The CDR3 is made up of 13 amino acids. V gave up 6 bases and J gave up 9 bases, with 15 bases separating them.

Written as DNA, the CDR3 is TGTGCCAGCAGCTTAGGAAGCGGTAACATTCAGTACTTC. Protein: CASSLGSGNIQYF. This sequence joins TRBV11-2 and TRBJ2-4; a possible D gene is TRBD2 (5 bases). Trimming took off 1 base at V and 7 bases at J, with 8 bases between the two ends. CDR3 length: 13 amino acids. From germline, CDR1 is SGHAT and CDR2 FQNNGV.

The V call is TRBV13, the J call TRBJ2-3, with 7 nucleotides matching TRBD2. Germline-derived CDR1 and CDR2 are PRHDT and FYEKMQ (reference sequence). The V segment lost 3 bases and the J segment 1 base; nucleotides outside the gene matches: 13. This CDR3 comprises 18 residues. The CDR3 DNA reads TGTGCCAGCAGCTTTTCGGGCGTTGCTAGCGGAGGCACAGATACGCAGTATTTT. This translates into CASSFSGVASGGTDTQYF.